These 32 T cell receptor beta chains were all obtained from the same sample, sequenced in a study of cytomegalovirus exposure and HLA in healthy donors. A multiplex PCR was run with 60 Vbeta primers and 13 Jbeta primers. Produced via immunoSEQ multiplex PCR; TCRdb's table is partial and in-frame only. The sample shows 120,000 to 150,000 clones, approximately 79% of them seen only once. The sequenced sample consisted of PBMCs. These receptors were collected from a woman between 50 and 59 years old in good health and CMV-seropositive.

Here the CDR3 reads CASSYPSNSYDQPQHF. Written as DNA, the CDR3 is TGTGCCAGCAGTTACCCCTCTAACAGTTACGATCAGCCCCAGCATTTT. The chain has TRBV6-6 and TRBJ1-5; D unclear. V was pared by 2 bases and J by 5 bases, with 16 bases between. The CDR3 is 16 amino acids. Germline V gene data show CDR1 as MNHNY and CDR2 as SVGAGI (reference sequence).

The genes are TRBV6-6 and TRBJ1-3, with D uncertain. The CDR3 covers 13 residues. V dropped 2 bases and J dropped 6 bases, with 8 bases sitting between them. Germline V gene lookup returns CDR1 MNHNY and CDR2 SVGAGI (reference sequence). Here the CDR3 reads CASSYIPENTIYF. For the CDR3, the DNA is TGTGCCAGCAGTTACATCCCAGAAAACACCATATATTTT.

Points on this clone: The junction departs from the called germline gene at one end, perhaps through a read error. This rearrangement joins TRBV6-5 to TRBJ2-1; 7 nucleotides match TRBD2. The CDR3 sequence is 16 residues long. Germline assignment: CDR1 MNHEY and CDR2 SVGAGI. Here the CDR3 DNA reads TGTGCCAGCAGTCACTCGAGCGGGGCCCCTCACAATGAGCAGTTCTTC. The encoded protein is CASSHSSGAPHNEQFF.

This clone was detected only a few times. The chain couples TRBV30 to TRBJ1-4; 7 nucleotides line up with TRBD1. Germline V CDR1 and CDR2: GTSNPN, SVGIG (reference sequence). This CDR3 contains 14 residues. J was trimmed by 13 bases and V by 3 bases; bases with no gene match: 14. CDR3 sequence: CAWRRGRGDFRLFF. CDR3 nucleotides: TGTGCCTGGAGACGGGGCAGGGGGGATTTTAGACTGTTTTTT.

This sequence joins TRBV28 and TRBJ1-2; 10 bases match TRBD1. Per the germline V gene, CDR1 is MDHEN and CDR2 is SYDVKM. The V and J ends lost 5 bases and 6 bases, in that order; junction bases with no gene match: 12. CDR3 length: 16 amino acids. CDR3 sequence: CASSPRQGALVDGYTF. The CDR3 DNA is TGTGCCAGCAGTCCTCGACAGGGGGCGTTAGTAGATGGCTACACCTTC.

The gene calls are TRBV19 and TRBJ1-1, with 7 nucleotides matching TRBD1. The CDR3 has 13 amino acids. Germline V CDR1 and CDR2: LNHDA, SQIVND (reference sequence). The trim removed 4 bases at V and 7 bases at J, leaving 6 bases unmatched. The CDR3 protein is CASSTDRESEAFF. CDR3 coding DNA: TGTGCCAGTAGTACTGACAGGGAGAGTGAAGCTTTCTTT. The whole variable domain, filled in from reference TRBV19 and TRBJ1-1, reads DGGITQSPKYLFRKEGQNVTLSCEQNLNHDAMYWYRQDPGQGLRLIYYSQIVNDFQKGDIAEGYSVSREKKESFPLTVTSAQKNPTAFYLCASSTDRESEAFFGQGTRLTVV.

This clone has only one observation. V and J are TRBV7-9 and TRBJ1-6, with unresolved D. CDR3 size: 17 residues. The germline CDR1 and CDR2 sequences are SEHNR and FQNEAQ (reference sequence). The ends were cut back, 1 base at V and 9 bases at J, with 19 bases in the middle. CDR3 loop: CASSLGSRPPSTSPLHF. The CDR3 DNA follows: TGTGCCAGCAGCTTAGGGTCGAGGCCCCCTTCGACTTCACCCCTCCACTTT.

This clone was counted a few times. V and J are TRBV12-5 and TRBJ1-2; 9 bases match TRBD1. The CDR3 is 16 amino acids. V gave up 0 bases and J gave up 4 bases; unmatched junction bases: 6. Germline CDR1 and CDR2: LGHNT and FRNRAP. Here the CDR3 DNA reads TGTGCTAGTGGTTTGGTATTGGGACAGGGAGCCTATGGCTACACCTTC. This translates into CASGLVLGQGAYGYTF.

This clone turned up a few times. V is TRBV7-6 and J is TRBJ2-7; D unresolved. V gave up 1 base and J gave up 0 bases, with 7 bases separating them. The CDR3 is made up of 14 amino acids. Germline V gives CDR1 SGHVS, CDR2 FNYEAQ. The CDR3 is CASSLEPGSYEQYF. CDR3 in DNA: TGTGCCAGCAGCTTAGAGCCGGGCTCCTACGAGCAGTACTTC.

This sequence joins TRBV14 and TRBJ2-1, with 11 bases matching TRBD2. The J segment lost 1 base and the V segment lost 6 bases, leaving 5 bases of the junction unmatched. CDR1 and CDR2 from the germline V gene are SGHDN and FVKESK. The CDR3 loop spans 16 amino acids. The CDR3 nucleotides read TGTGCCAGCAGACCTAGCGGGGGGAGGTCCTACAATGAGCAGTTCTTC. Residues: CASRPSGGRSYNEQFF.

V gene TRBV2 combines with J gene TRBJ1-6, with 8 bases fitting TRBD1. Per germline, CDR1 SNHLY and CDR2 FYNNEI. The CDR3 covers 14 residues. The ends lost 11 bases at V and 8 bases at J; junction bases unmatched: 11. DNA for the CDR3: TGTGCCGGCAAAACAGGGGGGTTCGATTCACCCCTCCACTTT. It codes for CAGKTGGFDSPLHF.

This chain joins TRBV30 and TRBJ1-4, with a possible D match to TRBD1 (6 bases). The CDR3 length is 15 residues. CDR1 is GTSNPN and CDR2 is SVGIG in the germline V gene (reference sequence). Trimming took 3 bases from V and 0 from J, leaving 11 bases between them. DNA for the CDR3: TGTGCCTGGAGCACCTCAGGGGCAACTAATGAAAAACTGTTTTTT. Its protein is CAWSTSGATNEKLFF.

This rearrangement joins TRBV29-1 to TRBJ1-5, with TRBD1 as a possible D gene (5 bases). In germline, CDR1 is SQVTM, CDR2 ANQGSEA. Deletions cut 6 bases from V and 1 base from J, with 13 bases between. The CDR3 runs to 14 residues. The CDR3 protein is CSVPGGGSNQPQHF. As DNA, the CDR3 is TGCAGCGTCCCCGGGGGGGGGAGCAATCAGCCCCAGCATTTT.

The rearrangement uses TRBV5-1 and TRBJ1-1; TRBD1 might be the D (6 bases). V lost 0 bases, J lost 1 base, and 7 bases lay in between. The CDR3 is made up of 14 amino acids. Germline V lookup: CDR1 SGHRS, CDR2 YFSETQ. The CDR3 here is CASSLGTANTEAFF. The CDR3 coding sequence is TGCGCCAGCAGCTTGGGGACAGCGAACACTGAAGCTTTCTTT.

The V gene is TRBV30, the J gene TRBJ2-5; the D is unclear. This CDR3 contains 12 residues. Deletions cut 0 bases from V and 5 bases from J, with 7 bases between. The germline gives CDR1 GTSNPN, CDR2 SVGIG (reference sequence). CDR3 residues: CAWSVNGETQYF. CDR3 nucleotides: TGTGCCTGGAGTGTAAACGGGGAGACCCAGTACTTC.

The chain combines TRBV30 with TRBJ1-6; possibly TRBD1 for D (6 bases). Between the trimmed V and J ends, which lost 5 bases and 8 bases, there was a span of 13 bases. The CDR3 has 13 amino acids. The germline V gene has CDR1 GTSNPN and CDR2 SVGIG (reference sequence). DNA for the CDR3: TGTGCCTGGGGCACAGGGCGAGATTCACCCCTCCACTTT. Translating it yields CAWGTGRDSPLHF.

The genes are TRBV23-1 and TRBJ1-5; possible D gene TRBD1, 5 bases. TRBV23-1 is an ORF, and what it does is uncertain. V lost 4 bases and J 9 bases, leaving 16 bases between the germline ends. This CDR3 has 14 residues. CDR3 residues: CASSRNRILSPQHF. The DNA of the CDR3 is TGCGCCAGCAGTCGGAACAGGATTCTATCGCCCCAGCATTTT.

This chain joins TRBV5-6 and TRBJ2-7, with TRBD2 matching over 7 bases. Germline trimming cut 4 bases from V and 4 bases from J; bases unmatched to any gene: 8. Germline values: CDR1 SGHDT, CDR2 YYEEEE. This CDR3 region has 14 residues. The CDR3 loop reads CASSPGWGGYEQYF. The CDR3 DNA sequence: TGTGCCAGCAGCCCGGGGTGGGGGGGGTACGAGCAGTACTTC.

This clone was found once. This chain connects TRBV11-2 to TRBJ1-3; D not resolved. Trimming left V 5 bases short and J 14 bases short, with 13 bases between. Germline CDR1 and CDR2: SGHAT and FQNNGV. This CDR3 has 11 amino acids. Here the CDR3 reads CASSAGVGLYF. The DNA of the CDR3 is TGTGCCAGCAGCGCCGGGGTGGGGTTATATTTT.

The V and J genes are TRBV9 and TRBJ1-1; no clear D gene. The CDR3 loop spans 13 amino acids. The germline V and J ends were trimmed by 0 bases and 5 bases, with 8 bases remaining between them. Germline V gives CDR1 SGDLS, CDR2 YYNGEE. DNA for the CDR3: TGTGCCAGCAGCGTAGCTGGGGAGACTGAAGCTTTCTTT. It codes for CASSVAGETEAFF.

J is TRBJ1-3 and V is TRBV11-2; TRBD1 matches 7 bases. Trimming removed 5 bases from V and 4 bases from J; junction bases left unmatched: 5. Germline V lookup: CDR1 SGHAT, CDR2 FQNNGV. The CDR3 has 14 residues. This CDR3 is CASSTDRAGNTIYF. CDR3 coding DNA: TGTGCCAGCAGCACCGACAGGGCGGGAAACACCATATATTTT.

The rearrangement uses TRBV7-3 and TRBJ1-2, with D possibly matching TRBD1 (5 bases). V lost 2 bases, J lost 8 bases, and 18 bases lay in between. The CDR3 is made up of 15 amino acids. Germline values: CDR1 SGHTA, CDR2 FQGTGA. CDR3 region: CASSLGGTEMEGYTF. Here the CDR3 DNA reads TGTGCCAGCAGCTTAGGCGGGACGGAAATGGAAGGCTACACCTTC. Combining the CDR3 with reference TRBV7-3 and TRBJ1-2 gives the whole variable domain GAGVSQTPSNKVTEKGKYVELRCDPISGHTALYWYRQSLGQGPEFLIYFQGTGAADDSGLPNDRFFAVRPEGSVSTLKIQRTERGDSAVYLCASSLGGTEMEGYTFGSGTRLTVV.

The chain couples TRBV11-1 to TRBJ1-2; TRBD1 agrees at 8 bases. CDR3 size: 15 residues. CDR1 is SGHAT, CDR2 FQDESV, per germline (reference sequence). The J segment lost 6 bases and the V segment lost 5 bases, leaving 11 bases of the junction unmatched. The CDR3 spells CASSLLRTGQNGYTF. In DNA, the CDR3 is TGTGCCAGCAGCCTTCTCCGGACAGGGCAGAATGGCTACACCTTC. Supplemented by reference TRBV11-1 and TRBJ1-2, the full variable domain reads EAEVAQSPRYKITEKSQAVAFWCDPISGHATLYWYRQILGQGPELLVQFQDESVVDDSQLPKDRFSAERLKGVDSTLKIQPAELGDSAMYLCASSLLRTGQNGYTFGSGTRLTVV.

This chain uses TRBV28 with TRBJ1-5; D possibly corresponds to TRBD1 (5 bases). The ends were cut back, 7 bases at V and 2 bases at J, with 21 bases in the middle. The CDR3 loop spans 17 amino acids. Germline CDR1 and CDR2: MDHEN and SYDVKM. CDR3 DNA sequence: TGTGCCAGCACCGCGAGGAGGGGAAGATTTGGCAATCAGCCCCAGCATTTT. Translating gives CASTARRGRFGNQPQHF.

The chain couples TRBV4-1 to TRBJ2-3; 13 positions agree with TRBD2. Germline values: CDR1 MGHRA, CDR2 YSYEKL. This CDR3 contains 19 residues. Trimming at V came to 4 bases and at J to 2 bases, leaving 12 bases not matched to a gene. The CDR3 is CASSPLGLAGSYYTDTQYF. The CDR3 nucleotides are TGCGCCAGCAGCCCGCTGGGACTAGCGGGGAGTTATTACACAGATACGCAGTATTTT.

This clone has just one count. The rearrangement links TRBV6-1 to TRBJ2-5; possible D gene TRBD2, 5 bases. Germline-derived CDR1 and CDR2 are MNHNS and SASEGT. The CDR3 extends over 12 amino acids. Trimming stripped 6 bases from V and 3 bases from J, with 8 bases between. CDR3 sequence: CASRDFEETQYF. The CDR3 DNA sequence: TGTGCCAGCAGGGACTTTGAAGAGACCCAGTACTTC.

The genes are TRBV2 and TRBJ2-5, with D possibly being TRBD1 (6 bases). CDR1 is SNHLY, CDR2 FYNNEI, per germline. V lost 4 bases to trimming and J lost 3 bases, with 12 bases between them. The CDR3 contains 14 residues. The chain's CDR3 is CASSGRTAEETQYF. CDR3 DNA sequence: TGTGCCAGCAGTGGTCGGACAGCTGAAGAGACCCAGTACTTC.

The chain uses TRBV7-9 and TRBJ2-7, with D perhaps matching TRBD2 (6 bases). CDR3 length: 15 amino acids. The germline V gene encodes CDR1 SEHNR and CDR2 FQNEAQ (reference sequence). The V end was cut by 4 bases, the J end by 7 bases, with 20 bases between. CDR3 DNA: TGTGCCAGCAGCTCCCCGGGACTCCTTCTACTGGAGCAGTACTTC. Translating gives CASSSPGLLLLEQYF.

The chain is built from TRBV7-3 and TRBJ2-5, with 9 positions matching TRBD2. The J segment lost 11 bases and the V segment lost 5 bases, leaving 18 bases of the junction unmatched. Germline CDR1 and CDR2: SGHTA and FQGTGA. The CDR3 contains 16 residues. CDR3 amino acids: CASSPGEAGGPEEQYF. CDR3 DNA sequence: TGTGCCAGCAGCCCGGGGGAAGCGGGGGGCCCAGAGGAGCAGTACTTC.

The J gene is TRBJ2-7, the V gene TRBV6-5, with TRBD1 as a possible D gene (6 bases). V dropped 4 bases and J dropped 2 bases, with 15 bases sitting between them. The germline V gene encodes CDR1 MNHEY and CDR2 SVGAGI. The CDR3 is 15 amino acids. CDR3 amino acids: CASSSAGATPYEQYF. CDR3 coding DNA: TGTGCCAGCAGTTCCGCAGGGGCTACCCCCTACGAGCAGTACTTC.

The gene calls are TRBV27 and TRBJ1-2; possibly TRBD1 for D (6 bases). This CDR3 is 13 amino acids long. Trimming removed 5 bases from V and 5 bases from J, with 12 bases in between. Germline loops: CDR1 MNHEY, CDR2 SMNVEV (reference sequence). This CDR3 reads CASSPSGVYGYTF. CDR3 in DNA: TGTGCCAGCAGTCCCTCAGGGGTTTATGGCTACACCTTC.

The J gene is TRBJ2-7, the V gene TRBV5-1; 10 nucleotides align to TRBD1. The CDR3 covers 14 residues. Germline CDR1 and CDR2: SGHRS and YFSETQ. After removal of 4 bases from V and 6 bases from J, the junction contained 7 bases not matched to a gene. The CDR3 bases are TGCGCCAGCAGCCAGGACAGGGGGTTCGGCGAGCAGTACTTC. Its translation: CASSQDRGFGEQYF.